The clone carrying this TCR beta chain was found many times. Antigen specificity is unknown. This sample is part of a study of metastatic and nonmetastatic thyroid tumors. On the study more broadly: Across blood and tumor or nodule tissue, repertoires from malignant and benign thyroid patients were compared with one another. Study conclusions and caveats: Benign nodules reportedly had significantly lower TCR beta diversity than malignant thyroid tumors in blood and tumor.

Among the patients, none had received any treatment before thyroid surgery. In the source study's methods: For papillary thyroid cancer, a distant-metastasis classifier was constructed from CDR3 differences observed across clinicopathological groups. TCRdb re-clonotyped the PCR reads via MiXCR. These V and J calls originate from TCRdb's pipeline instead of the authors' own analysis. The table includes 15,000 to 20,000 clones, approximately 23% detected once. The CDR3 is made up of 14 amino acids. Per the germline V gene, CDR1 is DFQATT and CDR2 is SNEGSKA (reference sequence). The junction had 13 bases not matched to a gene; V was cut back by 5 bases and J by 10 bases.

This chain links TRBV20-1 with TRBJ2-1; the match to TRBD2 covers 8 bases. The clonotype comes from a female donor with papillary thyroid cancer or a benign thyroid nodule (not recorded which). Some clones in this sample may be carry-over from other donors' samples. The sequenced material came from adjacent normal tissue. The CDR3 DNA reads as TGCAGTGCTTCTAGAGCGGGAGTGGCTTGGGAGCAGTTCTTC. This sequence encodes CSASRAGVAWEQFF.